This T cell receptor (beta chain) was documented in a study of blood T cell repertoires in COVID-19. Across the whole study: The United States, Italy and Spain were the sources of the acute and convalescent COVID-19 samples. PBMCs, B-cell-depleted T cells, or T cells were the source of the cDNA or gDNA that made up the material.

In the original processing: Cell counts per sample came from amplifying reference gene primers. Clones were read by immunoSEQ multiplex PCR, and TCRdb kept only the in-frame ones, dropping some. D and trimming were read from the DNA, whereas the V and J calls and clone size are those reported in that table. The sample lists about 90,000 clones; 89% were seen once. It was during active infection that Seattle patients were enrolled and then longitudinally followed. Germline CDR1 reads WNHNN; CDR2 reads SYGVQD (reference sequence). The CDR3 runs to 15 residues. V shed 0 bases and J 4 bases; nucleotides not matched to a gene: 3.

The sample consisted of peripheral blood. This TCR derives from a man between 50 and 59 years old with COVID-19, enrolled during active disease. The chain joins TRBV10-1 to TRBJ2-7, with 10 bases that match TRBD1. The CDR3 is CASSESGQGRYEQYF. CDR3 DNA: TGCGCCAGCAGTGAGTCGGGACAGGGGAGGTACGAGCAGTACTTC.